This record looks at one T cell receptor beta chain sequence and its context. Its antigen is not known. Library preparation tagged each individual cDNA molecule with a unique molecular identifier. Each CDR3 protein gets one entry after TCRdb re-called the RACE reads with MiXCR. Altogether over 100,000 distinct CDR3 sequences are present, roughly 10% being singletons, with the ten largest covering over 3%. The CDR3 is 13 residues long. Germline CDR1 reads SGDLS; CDR2 reads YYNGEE. V was pared by 3 bases and J by 5 bases, with 12 bases between. The sample comes from a study of human T cells and chemical hapten exposure. Study-wide results and caveats: Healthy individuals' immune responses may differ from those of donors, who had alopecia. TCRs at high frequency, those above 1 in 1000, did not change with DPC sensitization. PT1 expanded TCR counts and patch test score correlated positively.

Noted time point: patch test 2, 6 weeks after DPC sensitization. Treatment given: therapeutic diphenylcyclopropenone sensitization with weekly scalp DPC. This chain connects TRBV9 to TRBJ2-7; the D is unclear. This clonotype originated in a woman aged 40 to 55 with alopecia areata. Some clones in this sample may be carry-over from other donors' samples. This specimen consisted of whole blood, obtained in connection with sensitization to the hapten diphenylcyclopropenone (DPC). The CDR3 DNA is TGTGCCAGCAGCGGTGGGGTGAGCCACGAGCAGTACTTC. This codes for CASSGGVSHEQYF. The variable domain in full, with the rest retrieved from reference TRBV9 and TRBJ2-7, is DSGVTQTPKHLITATGQRVTLRCSPRSGDLSVYWYQQSLDQGLQFLIQYYNGEERAKGNILERFSAQQFPDLHSELNLSSLELGDSALYFCASSGGVSHEQYFGPGTRLTVT.